A selection of T cell receptor beta chains follows, all from one sample in a study of blood T cell repertoires in COVID-19. Profiled with immunoSEQ multiplex PCR; TCRdb holds only in-frame clones, not every one. The data contain about 140,000 clones, about 76% of them singletons. Sequencing was done on a sample of peripheral blood. These receptors came from a man aged 80 or over with acute or convalescent COVID-19. CDR3s include the opening cysteine and the closing phenylalanine or tryptophan. The order of the fields is clone size, CDR3 length, V gene, J gene, D gene, CDR3 protein, CDR3 DNA. A D gene is named only where the DNA matches it firmly. A row's size may be missing; if present it is once, few, many or a size class.

clone size: NA
CDR3 length: 15
V gene: TRBV7-2
J gene: TRBJ2-4
D gene: TRBD1
CDR3 protein: CASSLEAGQGGIQYF
CDR3 DNA: TGTGCCAGCAGCTTAGAGGCGGGACAGGGGGGCATTCAGTACTTC

clone size: NA
CDR3 length: 17
V gene: TRBV7-2
J gene: TRBJ1-3
D gene: NA
CDR3 protein: CASSPPDSSTSGNTIYF
CDR3 DNA: TGTGCCAGCAGCCCCCCGGACAGTAGTACCTCTGGAAACACCATATATTTT

clone size: NA
CDR3 length: 15
V gene: TRBV27
J gene: TRBJ1-6
D gene: TRBD1
CDR3 protein: CASSPDRARNSPLHF
CDR3 DNA: TGTGCCAGCAGCCCTGACAGGGCGCGAAATTCACCCCTCCACTTT

clone size: NA
CDR3 length: 17
V gene: TRBV5-1
J gene: TRBJ1-3
D gene: TRBD1
CDR3 protein: CASSWSGGLDSGNTIYF
CDR3 DNA: TGCGCCAGCAGCTGGTCAGGGGGACTCGACTCTGGAAACACCATATATTTT

clone size: NA
CDR3 length: 14
V gene: TRBV6-6
J gene: TRBJ1-5
D gene: NA
CDR3 protein: CASSYRDSGQPQHF
CDR3 DNA: TGTGCCAGCAGTTACAGGGACTCTGGACAGCCCCAGCATTTT

clone size: few
CDR3 length: 16
V gene: TRBV14
J gene: TRBJ2-4
D gene: TRBD1
CDR3 protein: CASSQVQGQAKNIQYF
CDR3 DNA: TGTGCCAGCAGCCAAGTACAGGGGCAGGCCAAAAACATTCAGTACTTC

clone size: NA
CDR3 length: 14
V gene: TRBV28
J gene: TRBJ2-5
D gene: NA
CDR3 protein: CASSFPGIQETQYF
CDR3 DNA: TGTGCCAGCAGTTTTCCGGGAATACAAGAGACCCAGTACTTC

clone size: NA
CDR3 length: 15
V gene: TRBV19
J gene: TRBJ2-7
D gene: TRBD1
CDR3 protein: CASSIGTGSSYEQYF
CDR3 DNA: TGTGCCAGTAGTATAGGGACAGGGAGCTCCTACGAGCAGTACTTC

clone size: NA
CDR3 length: 13
V gene: TRBV28
J gene: TRBJ2-5
D gene: NA
CDR3 protein: CASSRGERETQYF
CDR3 DNA: TGTGCCAGCAGCAGGGGGGAGAGGGAGACCCAGTACTTC

clone size: NA
CDR3 length: 13
V gene: TRBV12-5
J gene: TRBJ2-1
D gene: TRBD2
CDR3 protein: CASTTGGGVEQFF
CDR3 DNA: TGTGCTAGTACTACGGGGGGAGGGGTTGAGCAGTTCTTC

clone size: NA
CDR3 length: 16
V gene: TRBV4-3
J gene: TRBJ2-7
D gene: TRBD1
CDR3 protein: CASSQDRTGGSYEQYF
CDR3 DNA: TGCGCCAGCAGCCAAGATCGGACAGGGGGATCCTACGAGCAGTACTTC

clone size: once
CDR3 length: 15
V gene: TRBV19
J gene: TRBJ2-7
D gene: NA
CDR3 protein: CASSSQAGLYGEQYF
CDR3 DNA: TGTGCCAGTAGTAGTCAGGCGGGTCTTTACGGCGAGCAGTACTTC

clone size: NA
CDR3 length: 15
V gene: TRBV6-5
J gene: TRBJ1-1
D gene: TRBD1
CDR3 protein: CASSKRSQGTSEAFF
CDR3 DNA: TGTGCCAGCAGCAAGAGATCACAGGGGACTTCTGAAGCTTTCTTT

clone size: NA
CDR3 length: 14
V gene: TRBV11-2
J gene: TRBJ1-1
D gene: TRBD1
CDR3 protein: CASSPDRVRTEAFF
CDR3 DNA: TGTGCCAGCAGCCCCGACAGGGTCAGGACTGAAGCTTTCTTT

clone size: NA
CDR3 length: 13
V gene: TRBV6-2/TRBV6-3
J gene: TRBJ2-1
D gene: TRBD1
CDR3 protein: CASSQRQGYEQFF
CDR3 DNA: TGTGCCAGCAGTCAGCGACAGGGTTATGAGCAGTTCTTC

clone size: NA
CDR3 length: 11
V gene: TRBV2
J gene: TRBJ2-7
D gene: NA
CDR3 protein: CASTIRGVQYF
CDR3 DNA: TGTGCCAGCACTATCAGGGGGGTGCAGTACTTC

clone size: few
CDR3 length: 14
V gene: TRBV7-2
J gene: TRBJ2-2
D gene: TRBD2
CDR3 protein: CASSSRGSLGELFF
CDR3 DNA: TGTGCCAGCAGCTCGCGGGGGAGTCTTGGGGAGCTGTTTTTT

clone size: NA
CDR3 length: 16
V gene: TRBV20-1
J gene: TRBJ2-7
D gene: NA
CDR3 protein: CSASVMRVQSLGEQYF
CDR3 DNA: TGCAGTGCTAGTGTTATGAGGGTACAGAGTCTCGGCGAGCAGTACTTC

clone size: once
CDR3 length: 16
V gene: TRBV18
J gene: TRBJ1-6
D gene: NA
CDR3 protein: CASSPGRVSYNSPLHF
CDR3 DNA: TGTGCCAGCTCACCGGGCAGGGTCAGCTATAATTCACCCCTCCACTTT

clone size: NA
CDR3 length: 17
V gene: TRBV13
J gene: TRBJ2-3
D gene: TRBD2
CDR3 protein: CASSLGGLAGNTDTQYF
CDR3 DNA: TGTGCCAGCAGCTTGGGAGGTCTAGCGGGGAACACAGATACGCAGTATTTT

clone size: NA
CDR3 length: 14
V gene: TRBV7-2
J gene: TRBJ1-1
D gene: NA
CDR3 protein: CASSLVTVNTEAFF
CDR3 DNA: TGTGCCAGCAGCTTAGTGACAGTGAACACTGAAGCTTTCTTT

clone size: NA
CDR3 length: 14
V gene: TRBV5-1
J gene: TRBJ2-3
D gene: TRBD2
CDR3 protein: CASSSAGGRDTQYF
CDR3 DNA: TGCGCCAGCAGCTCCGCGGGGGGGCGGGATACGCAGTATTTT

clone size: NA
CDR3 length: 13
V gene: TRBV18
J gene: TRBJ1-6
D gene: TRBD1
CDR3 protein: CASSTGGDSPLHF
CDR3 DNA: TGTGCCAGCTCGACAGGGGGCGATTCACCCCTCCACTTT

clone size: NA
CDR3 length: 12
V gene: TRBV19
J gene: TRBJ1-3
D gene: NA
CDR3 protein: CASYYPGNTIYF
CDR3 DNA: TGTGCCAGTTATTATCCTGGAAACACCATATATTTT

clone size: NA
CDR3 length: 13
V gene: TRBV5-4
J gene: TRBJ1-1
D gene: NA
CDR3 protein: CASSLDSSTEAFF
CDR3 DNA: TGTGCCAGCAGCCTGGACAGTTCCACTGAAGCTTTCTTT

clone size: NA
CDR3 length: 15
V gene: TRBV19
J gene: TRBJ2-1
D gene: TRBD1
CDR3 protein: CASSPSTGVYNEQFF
CDR3 DNA: TGTGCCAGTAGTCCCTCGACAGGGGTGTACAATGAGCAGTTCTTC

clone size: NA
CDR3 length: 14
V gene: TRBV24-1
J gene: TRBJ1-4
D gene: NA
CDR3 protein: CATSVGGVNEKLFF
CDR3 DNA: TGTGCCACCAGTGTGGGGGGAGTAAACGAAAAACTGTTTTTT

clone size: NA
CDR3 length: 15
V gene: TRBV19
J gene: TRBJ2-5
D gene: NA
CDR3 protein: CASSIGAGTQETQYF
CDR3 DNA: TGTGCCAGTAGTATTGGGGCCGGCACCCAAGAGACCCAGTACTTC

clone size: NA
CDR3 length: 12
V gene: TRBV2
J gene: TRBJ2-7
D gene: NA
CDR3 protein: CASSDRGWEQYF
CDR3 DNA: TGTGCCAGCAGTGATCGGGGTTGGGAGCAGTACTTC

clone size: NA
CDR3 length: 15
V gene: TRBV6-5
J gene: TRBJ1-6
D gene: NA
CDR3 protein: CASAKVSSYNSPLHF
CDR3 DNA: TGTGCCAGCGCAAAAGTTAGCTCCTATAATTCACCCCTCCACTTT

clone size: NA
CDR3 length: 11
V gene: TRBV6-2/TRBV6-3
J gene: TRBJ2-5
D gene: NA
CDR3 protein: CASSLKETQYF
CDR3 DNA: TGTGCCAGCAGTTTAAAAGAGACCCAGTACTTC

clone size: NA
CDR3 length: 13
V gene: TRBV12-3/TRBV12-4
J gene: TRBJ2-1
D gene: NA
CDR3 protein: CASSPDTNNEQFF
CDR3 DNA: TGTGCCAGCAGTCCCGACACGAACAATGAGCAGTTCTTC

clone size: NA
CDR3 length: 14
V gene: TRBV19
J gene: TRBJ2-2
D gene: TRBD1
CDR3 protein: CASKGTGEAGELFF
CDR3 DNA: TGTGCCAGTAAGGGGACAGGGGAAGCCGGGGAGCTGTTTTTT

clone size: once
CDR3 length: 14
V gene: TRBV28
J gene: TRBJ1-2
D gene: NA
CDR3 protein: CASSLGSPSYGYTF
CDR3 DNA: TGTGCCAGCAGTTTAGGTAGTCCAAGCTATGGCTACACCTTC

clone size: NA
CDR3 length: 16
V gene: TRBV18
J gene: TRBJ2-2
D gene: TRBD1
CDR3 protein: CASSRDRTSNTGELFF
CDR3 DNA: TGTGCCAGCTCACGGGACAGGACCTCGAACACCGGGGAGCTGTTTTTT

clone size: few
CDR3 length: 11
V gene: TRBV7-2
J gene: TRBJ1-1
D gene: NA
CDR3 protein: CASSLHTEAFF
CDR3 DNA: TGTGCCAGCAGCTTACACACCGAAGCTTTCTTT

clone size: NA
CDR3 length: 13
V gene: TRBV7-2
J gene: TRBJ2-1
D gene: TRBD1
CDR3 protein: CASSLDRGNEQFF
CDR3 DNA: TGTGCCAGCAGCTTGGACAGGGGCAATGAGCAGTTCTTC

clone size: NA
CDR3 length: 14
V gene: TRBV9
J gene: TRBJ2-7
D gene: NA
CDR3 protein: CASSPRGSSYEQYF
CDR3 DNA: TGTGCCAGCAGCCCCCGGGGGAGCTCCTACGAGCAGTACTTC

clone size: NA
CDR3 length: 13
V gene: TRBV6-5
J gene: TRBJ2-7
D gene: NA
CDR3 protein: CASTSIQGYEQYF
CDR3 DNA: TGTGCCAGCACTTCAATTCAGGGGTACGAGCAGTACTTC

clone size: NA
CDR3 length: 14
V gene: TRBV3-1/TRBV3-2
J gene: TRBJ1-2
D gene: TRBD1
CDR3 protein: CASSRPGQDYGYTF
CDR3 DNA: TGTGCCAGCAGCCGGCCCGGACAGGACTATGGCTACACCTTC

clone size: NA
CDR3 length: 14
V gene: TRBV18
J gene: TRBJ1-1
D gene: TRBD1
CDR3 protein: CASSRGTENTEAFF
CDR3 DNA: TGTGCCAGCTCACGGGGGACAGAAAACACTGAAGCTTTCTTT

clone size: NA
CDR3 length: 15
V gene: TRBV19
J gene: TRBJ1-4
D gene: TRBD1
CDR3 protein: CASSPRTGGREKLFF
CDR3 DNA: TGTGCCAGTAGTCCCCGGACAGGGGGCCGAGAAAAACTGTTTTTT

clone size: NA
CDR3 length: 16
V gene: TRBV5-1
J gene: TRBJ1-2
D gene: NA
CDR3 protein: CASSLAPGESDYGYTF
CDR3 DNA: TGCGCCAGCAGCTTGGCCCCAGGGGAGTCGGACTATGGCTACACCTTC

clone size: NA
CDR3 length: 15
V gene: TRBV5-8
J gene: TRBJ1-5
D gene: NA
CDR3 protein: CASSLAGYSNQPQHF
CDR3 DNA: TGTGCCAGCAGCTTGGCAGGTTATAGCAATCAGCCCCAGCATTTT

clone size: few
CDR3 length: 16
V gene: TRBV6-2/TRBV6-3
J gene: TRBJ2-7
D gene: NA
CDR3 protein: CASSYDPGQLAYEQYF
CDR3 DNA: TGTGCCAGCAGTTACGACCCGGGACAACTAGCCTACGAGCAGTACTTC

clone size: NA
CDR3 length: 16
V gene: TRBV6-2/TRBV6-3
J gene: TRBJ2-1
D gene: TRBD2
CDR3 protein: CASSHVRGGPSDEQFF
CDR3 DNA: TGTGCCAGCAGTCACGTGCGGGGGGGACCCTCCGATGAGCAGTTCTTC

clone size: NA
CDR3 length: 16
V gene: TRBV28
J gene: TRBJ1-2
D gene: TRBD1
CDR3 protein: CASSLWNRGSGYGYTF
CDR3 DNA: TGTGCCAGCAGTTTATGGAACAGGGGAAGCGGATATGGCTACACCTTC

clone size: once
CDR3 length: 14
V gene: TRBV19
J gene: TRBJ1-1
D gene: NA
CDR3 protein: CASSPRGGLTEAFF
CDR3 DNA: TGTGCCAGTAGTCCTAGAGGGGGTCTAACTGAAGCTTTCTTT